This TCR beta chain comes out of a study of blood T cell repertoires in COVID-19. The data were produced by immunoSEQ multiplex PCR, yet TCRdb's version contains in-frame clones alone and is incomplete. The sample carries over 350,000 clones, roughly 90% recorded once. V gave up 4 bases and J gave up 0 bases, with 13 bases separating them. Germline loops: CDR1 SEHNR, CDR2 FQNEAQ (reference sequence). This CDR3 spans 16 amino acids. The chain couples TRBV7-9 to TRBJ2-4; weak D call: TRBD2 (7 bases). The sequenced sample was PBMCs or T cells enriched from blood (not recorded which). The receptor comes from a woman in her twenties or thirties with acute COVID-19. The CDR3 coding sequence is TGTGCCAGCAGCTCGCATGGGGGGGCAGCCAAAAACATTCAGTACTTC. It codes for CASSSHGGAAKNIQYF.